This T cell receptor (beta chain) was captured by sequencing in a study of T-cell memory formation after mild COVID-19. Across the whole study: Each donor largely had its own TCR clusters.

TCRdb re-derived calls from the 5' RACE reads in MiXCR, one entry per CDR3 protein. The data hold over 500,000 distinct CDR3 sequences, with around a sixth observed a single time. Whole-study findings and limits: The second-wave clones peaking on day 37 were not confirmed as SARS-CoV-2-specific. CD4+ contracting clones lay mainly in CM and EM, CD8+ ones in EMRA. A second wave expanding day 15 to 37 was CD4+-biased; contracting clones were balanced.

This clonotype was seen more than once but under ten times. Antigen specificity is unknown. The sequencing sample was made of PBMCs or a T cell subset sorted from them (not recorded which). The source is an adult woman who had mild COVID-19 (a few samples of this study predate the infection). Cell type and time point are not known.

CDR3 protein: CASSYGKFGYEQYF. CDR3 in DNA: TGTGCCAGCAGTTACGGGAAGTTCGGCTACGAGCAGTACTTC. The chain uses TRBV6-5 and TRBJ2-7; no clear D. Germline CDR1 MNHEY, CDR2 SVGAGI. V was shortened by 2 bases and J by 3 bases, with 11 bases between the two germline ends. The CDR3 has 14 residues.